The next 20 T cell receptor beta chains were all read from a single sample in a study of blood T cell repertoires in COVID-19. TCRdb's table, derived via immunoSEQ multiplex PCR, lists solely in-frame clones and lacks some. The sample shows around 110,000 clones, more than 75% of them seen only once. The sample consisted of peripheral blood. The receptors come from a man aged 65 to 85 with acute or convalescent COVID-19.

The CDR3, as DNA: TGTGCCAGCAGCTTAGCTCTAGCGGGAGGTCTCGGGGTCACCGGGGAGCTGTTTTTT. It codes for CASSLALAGGLGVTGELFF. This rearrangement joins TRBV11-2 to TRBJ2-2, with 11 bases matching TRBD2. The germline CDR1 and CDR2 sequences are SGHAT and FQNNGV. J gave up 4 bases and V 1 base, and 11 bases lay outside the gene matches. This CDR3 contains 19 residues.

J is TRBJ1-1 and V is TRBV3-1 (or the pseudogene TRBV3-2); D unresolved. The V gene's germline CDR1 is LGHDT and CDR2 YNNKEL (reference sequence). Trimming removed 4 bases from V and 2 bases from J, with 11 bases in between. The CDR3 has 14 residues. In DNA form, the CDR3 reads TGTGCCAGCAGCCTCGGGAAAAAAAACACTGAAGCTTTCTTT. Its protein is CASSLGKKNTEAFF.

This chain connects TRBV7-9 to TRBJ1-4, with 10 bases aligning to TRBD1. Germline V CDR1 and CDR2: SEHNR, FQNEAQ (reference sequence). J gave up 3 bases and V 5 bases, and 3 bases lay outside the gene matches. This CDR3 comprises 15 residues. This CDR3 is CASSTGTGANEKLFF. The DNA of the CDR3 is TGTGCCAGCAGCACAGGGACAGGGGCTAATGAAAAACTGTTTTTT.

V usage is TRBV5-1 and J usage is TRBJ1-3; D is possibly TRBD1 (5 bases). Trimming took off 4 bases at V and 4 bases at J, with 18 bases between the two ends. The CDR3 consists of 16 residues. CDR1 and CDR2 from the germline V gene are SGHRS and YFSETQ. As DNA, the CDR3 is TGCGCCAGCAGCGACTTAGGAGGGGCGAGCGGAAACACCATATATTTT. The encoded protein is CASSDLGGASGNTIYF.

The chain employs TRBV7-3 and TRBJ2-2; D gene uncertain. V was cut by 5 bases and J by 1 base, with 11 bases left in between. This CDR3 comprises 15 residues. In germline, CDR1 is SGHTA, CDR2 FQGTGA. The CDR3 reads CASSRGTLNTGELFF. The CDR3 nucleotides are TGTGCCAGCAGCCGCGGTACCCTGAACACCGGGGAGCTGTTTTTT.

This chain links TRBV11-1 with TRBJ2-7, with 9 positions matching TRBD2. Germline V gene lookup returns CDR1 SGHAT and CDR2 FQDESV (reference sequence). This CDR3 has 15 residues. V gave up 4 bases and J gave up 3 bases; unmatched junction bases: 7. CDR3 loop: CASSSNPTSGYEQYF. CDR3 bases: TGTGCCAGCAGCTCGAACCCGACTAGCGGCTACGAGCAGTACTTC.

The chain combines TRBV11-2 with TRBJ1-1; the D is unclear. The germline gives CDR1 SGHAT, CDR2 FQNNGV. V lost 7 bases and J 2 bases, leaving 14 bases between the germline ends. The CDR3 spans 14 residues. The CDR3 protein is CASTPTASNTEAFF. The CDR3 bases are TGTGCCAGCACGCCCACAGCATCCAACACTGAAGCTTTCTTT.

This chain links TRBV27 with TRBJ1-2, with 7 bases lining up with TRBD1. The V and J ends lost 4 bases and 0 bases, in that order; junction bases with no gene match: 14. CDR1 is MNHEY and CDR2 is SMNVEV in the germline V gene (reference sequence). This CDR3 has 18 amino acids. The CDR3 DNA follows: TGTGCCAGCAGTTCGCGAGAGGGACAGTTAATATCTAACTATGGCTACACCTTC. Its protein product is CASSSREGQLISNYGYTF.

The V call is TRBV2, the J call TRBJ2-7, with 8 bases fitting TRBD2. CDR3 length equals 14 residues. Looked up from germline, CDR1 is SNHLY and CDR2 is FYNNEI. Trimming took 3 bases from V and 3 from J; bases not matched to a gene: 4. The chain's CDR3 is CASSDGRGGYEQYF. DNA for the CDR3: TGTGCCAGCAGTGACGGGAGGGGCGGCTACGAGCAGTACTTC.

The chain carries TRBV20-1 and TRBJ1-1, with TRBD1 matching over 8 bases. CDR1 is DFQATT and CDR2 is SNEGSKA in the germline V gene (reference sequence). The V gene end was trimmed by 3 bases and the J gene end by 6 bases; junction bases not matched to a gene: 6. The CDR3 runs to 13 residues. The CDR3 spells CSASLAGGPEAFF. The CDR3 DNA reads as TGCAGTGCTAGTTTGGCAGGGGGCCCTGAAGCTTTCTTT.

V usage is TRBV18 and J usage is TRBJ1-1; 7 nucleotides agree with TRBD1. V was pared by 6 bases and J by 1 base, with 8 bases of the junction left unmatched. Germline V gene sequence: CDR1 KGHSH, CDR2 LQKENI. The CDR3 has 15 amino acids. The CDR3 DNA is TGTGCCAGCTCCCGCCGGACAGGCCAGAACACTGAAGCTTTCTTT. Its protein is CASSRRTGQNTEAFF.

The rearrangement links TRBV10-2 to TRBJ1-4; D perhaps matches TRBD1 (6 bases). In germline, CDR1 is WSHSY, CDR2 SAAADI. V dropped 7 bases and J dropped 6 bases, with 9 bases sitting between them. There are 12 residues in the CDR3. CDR3 sequence (DNA): TGCGCCAGCATGGGGGCGGATGAAAAACTGTTTTTT. Translation gives CASMGADEKLFF.

J is TRBJ2-6 and V is TRBV5-1; D gene uncertain. Germline V gives CDR1 SGHRS, CDR2 YFSETQ. V was clipped by 4 bases and J by 0 bases, with 17 bases between them. The CDR3 runs 18 residues. Written as DNA, the CDR3 is TGCGCCAGCAGCCTTAACACGGGTACAACCTCTGGGGCCAACGTCCTGACTTTC. It translates to CASSLNTGTTSGANVLTF.

The CDR3 DNA sequence: TGTGCCAGCAGACTAGGCCTCAACAGGGGTAGTCAGCCCCAGCATTTT. It specifies CASRLGLNRGSQPQHF. The J gene is TRBJ1-5, the V gene TRBV28, with 7 bases matching TRBD1. This CDR3 contains 16 residues. V was pared by 6 bases and J by 6 bases, with 14 bases of the junction left unmatched. Germline-derived CDR1 and CDR2 are MDHEN and SYDVKM.

Concerning this clone itself: Possible read error: a much larger clone is one base away. The sample contains more than one DNA sequence encoding this CDR3. The chain uses TRBV9 and TRBJ1-3, with D tentatively TRBD1 (6 bases). The CDR3 is 14 amino acids. V was clipped by 3 bases and J by 1 base, with 8 bases between them. The germline V gene encodes CDR1 SGDLS and CDR2 YYNGEE. The CDR3 sequence: CASSATGSGNTIYF. The CDR3 DNA sequence: TGTGCCAGCAGCGCTACAGGGTCTGGAAACACCATATATTTT.

The chain combines TRBV2 with TRBJ2-2; 9 nucleotides line up with TRBD2. Germline CDR1 reads SNHLY; CDR2 reads FYNNEI. This CDR3 contains 13 residues. Trimming removed 8 bases from V and 8 bases from J; junction bases left unmatched: 6. CDR3: CASGLSGRGELFF. In DNA, the CDR3 is TGTGCCAGCGGCCTCAGCGGGAGGGGGGAGCTGTTTTTT. Full variable domain (missing parts from reference TRBV2 and TRBJ2-2): EPEVTQTPSHQVTQMGQEVILRCVPISNHLYFYWYRQILGQKVEFLVSFYNNEISEKSEIFDDQFSVERPDGSNFTLKIRSTKLEDSAMYFCASGLSGRGELFFGEGSRLTVL.

This chain links TRBV21-1 with TRBJ2-2; the table's D call TRBD2 went unverified against the DNA. TRBV21-1 is tagged as a pseudogene. This CDR3 contains 16 residues. In DNA form, the CDR3 reads TGTGCCAGCAGCAAAGACCTAGCGGGAGTTACCGGGGAGCTGTTTTTT. Translated: CASSKDLAGVTGELFF.

V gene TRBV11-2 combines with J gene TRBJ2-1, with TRBD2 identical over 7 bases. With 5 bases clipped from V and 9 bases from J, the junction kept 7 bases outside the gene matches. Germline V CDR1 and CDR2: SGHAT, FQNNGV. The CDR3 totals 13 residues. CDR3 sequence: CASSSSGRGEQFF. In nucleotides, the CDR3 is TGTGCCAGCAGCAGTAGCGGGCGGGGTGAGCAGTTCTTC.

This clone was counted a few times. The rearrangement joins TRBV2 to TRBJ2-7; the D gene is possibly TRBD1 (6 bases). V was clipped by 4 bases and J by 0 bases, with 10 bases between them. The germline CDR1 and CDR2 sequences are SNHLY and FYNNEI. This CDR3 has 14 residues. The CDR3 sequence: CASSVLTGSYEQYF. CDR3 bases: TGTGCCAGCAGTGTTCTGACAGGCTCCTACGAGCAGTACTTC.

The gene calls are TRBV7-3 and TRBJ2-3; tentative D call: TRBD2 (6 bases). Per germline, CDR1 SGHTA and CDR2 FQGTGA. CDR3 length: 14 amino acids. Deletions cut 4 bases from V and 4 bases from J, with 12 bases between. As DNA, the CDR3 is TGTGCCAGCAGCTGGGGACTCTTCGCAGATACGCAGTATTTT. This gives the protein CASSWGLFADTQYF.